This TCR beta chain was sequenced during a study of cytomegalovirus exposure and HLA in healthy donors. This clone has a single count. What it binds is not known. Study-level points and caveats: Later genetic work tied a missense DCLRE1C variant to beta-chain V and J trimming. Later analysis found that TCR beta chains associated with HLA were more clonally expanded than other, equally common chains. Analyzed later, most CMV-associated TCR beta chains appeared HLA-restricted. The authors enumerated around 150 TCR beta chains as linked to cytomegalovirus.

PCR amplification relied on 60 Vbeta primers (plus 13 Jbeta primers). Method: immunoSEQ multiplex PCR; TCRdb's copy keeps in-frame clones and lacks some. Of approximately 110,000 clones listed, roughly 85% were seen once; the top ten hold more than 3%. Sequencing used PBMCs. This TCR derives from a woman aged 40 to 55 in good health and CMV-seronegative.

Written as DNA, the CDR3 is TGTGCCAGCAGCCTACTCTCTGGGGCCAACGTCCTGACTTTC. Translating gives CASSLLSGANVLTF. The genes are TRBV27 and TRBJ2-6, with D unresolved. CDR1 MNHEY and CDR2 SMNVEV come from the germline V gene (reference sequence). V lost 6 bases to trimming and J lost 0 bases, with 6 bases between them. The CDR3 runs 14 residues.